This TCR beta chain appears in the sequencing data of a study of early T cells in non-severe SARS-CoV-2 infection (TCRdb year 2021). Describing the broader study: Because TCR sequencing relied on bulk RNA taken from unsorted whole blood, pairing of alpha and beta chains was not possible. Study-wide conclusions, independent of this receptor: VDJdb matching was skewed toward anti-spike CD8 responses and likely underestimated virus-specific expansions by missing private and CD4 specificities.

Set within a cohort of healthcare workers in London, UK, this nested case-control study involved weekly PCR testing of nasopharyngeal swabs along with blood sampling. Healthcare workers were recruited during the week of the UK lockdown, between 23 and 31 March 2020, and followed weekly for up to about 16 weeks. With regard to this clonotype: The antigen it recognizes is unknown. Base-call qualities are not available, and no considerably larger clone is one nucleotide away.

Taken from cysteine to phenylalanine, the CDR3 has 16 residues. The only DNA kept is the CDR3, 48 bases in frame from the first base. V was cut back by 3 bases and J by 4 bases, leaving a gap of 18 bases between them. The germline V gene sets CDR1 to KGHSH and CDR2 to LQKENI. Receptor amplification or capture employed 5' RACE. These reads were obtained on a NextSeq 500. Unique molecular identifiers were attached to individual cDNA molecules in the TCR library protocol so that sequencing error and PCR bias could be corrected. TCR alpha and beta chains were both sequenced, and the abundances of alpha and beta sequences in each sample were closely correlated with each other. Per the source publication's procedure: Decombinator V4 was used to annotate TCR sequences for V gene, J gene and CDR3. Expanded TCRs were defined as changing significantly between any two time points under a Poisson model with p below 0.0001. TCR abundances were normalised to the total number of TCRs sequenced per sample and expressed as counts per million. TRAV1-2 paired with TRAJ12, TRAJ20 or TRAJ33 defined MAIT TCRs, while TRAV10 paired with TRAJ18 defined iNKT TCRs. VDJdb, accessed 1 November 2021, was searched for CMV, EBV and SARS-CoV-2 annotated TCRs, excluding TCRs annotated for multiple antigens. Through fastp at Q25 and MiXCR, TCRdb rebuilt clones from the public reads, retaining in-frame beta chains. Rows are combined by CDR3 protein, so each entry shows the most common genes and DNA. The V and J calls come from TCRdb's annotation, not from the publication. The sample table records 30,000 to 45,000 distinct CDR3 sequences; about 9.3% of these occur just once. Approximately 12% of the sample is held by the ten biggest clonotypes.

Sequencing used whole blood. The receptor was isolated from an adult who was a healthcare worker with PCR-confirmed SARS-CoV-2 infection or an uninfected control (not recorded which). The rearranged chain carries TRBV18 and TRBJ1-1; no D gene is confidently identified. Here is the DNA: TGTGCCAGCTCACCCCTCGCGATGGGCGAGACCACTGAAGCTTTCTTT. Translated, this gives CASSPLAMGETTEAFF.